The TCR beta chain described here comes from a study of control samples from healthy donors and cancer patients. Germline V gives CDR1 SGHTA, CDR2 FQGNSA. This CDR3 region has 17 residues. The junction had 11 bases not matched to a gene; V was cut back by 4 bases and J by 3 bases. Profiled with immunoSEQ multiplex PCR; TCRdb holds only in-frame clones, not every one. Here the sample spans about 130,000 clones, roughly 94% being singletons. What was sequenced was PBMCs. This chain joins TRBV7-2 and TRBJ1-4, with TRBD1 matching 7 bases. This TCR was recovered from a man aged 55-75 years with colorectal cancer. CDR3 coding DNA: TGTGCCAGCAGCTCCTTAGGCAGGGGGGGGTCTAATGAAAAACTGTTTTTT. This gives the protein CASSSLGRGGSNEKLFF. The full variable domain, with the rest looked up from reference TRBV7-2 and TRBJ1-4, is GAGVSQSPSNKVTEKGKDVELRCDPISGHTALYWYRQSLGQGLEFLIYFQGNSAPDKSGLPSDRFSAERTGGSVSTLTIQRTQQEDSAVYLCASSSLGRGGSNEKLFFGSGTQLSVL.